The 11 T cell receptor beta chains given below trace back to one sample, sequenced in a study of cytomegalovirus exposure and HLA in healthy donors. This PCR relied on a set of 60 Vbeta primers and 13 Jbeta primers. Only in-frame clones appear in the TCRdb table, and some are missing; sequencing was by immunoSEQ multiplex PCR. The sample carries 100,000 to 150,000 clones, about four fifths recorded once. Sample: PBMCs. The receptors come from a woman in her thirties or forties in good health and CMV-seronegative.

This chain joins TRBV6-5 and TRBJ2-7; 7 bases match TRBD1. Germline assignment: CDR1 MNHEY and CDR2 SVGAGI. The V segment lost 5 bases and the J segment 2 bases; nucleotides outside the gene matches: 3. This CDR3 has 13 residues. In nucleotides, the CDR3 is TGTGCCAGCAGTCCGGGACAGACCTACGAGCAGTACTTC. As protein: CASSPGQTYEQYF.

The chain has TRBV9 and TRBJ2-3; 9 positions match TRBD2. J gave up 4 bases and V 4 bases, and 10 bases lay outside the gene matches. Germline V CDR1 and CDR2: SGDLS, YYNGEE. There are 16 residues in the CDR3. This chain's CDR3 is CASSIEGTSWPDTQYF. The CDR3 DNA is TGTGCCAGCAGCATCGAAGGGACTAGCTGGCCAGATACGCAGTATTTT.

V usage is TRBV10-3 and J usage is TRBJ1-1; TRBD1 aligns across 10 bases. Germline lookup yields CDR1 ENHRY and CDR2 SYGVKD. There are 14 residues in the CDR3. V gave up 7 bases and J gave up 2 bases; unmatched junction bases: 4. This CDR3 is CAINDRGLNTEAFF. CDR3 coding DNA: TGTGCCATCAACGACAGGGGGCTTAACACTGAAGCTTTCTTT.

In the case of this clone: The germline gene is not matched at one end of the junction; a read error may be the cause. The CDR3 DNA reads TGTTCCAGCAGCGTAGTGGCAGATCCTAACACTGAAGCTTTCTTT. As protein: CSSSVVADPNTEAFF. The rearrangement uses TRBV9 and TRBJ1-1; no firm D call. Germline CDR1 reads SGDLS; CDR2 reads YYNGEE. This CDR3 is built from 15 residues.

The chain uses TRBV28 and TRBJ1-2, with TRBD1 identical over 7 bases. CDR1 MDHEN and CDR2 SYDVKM come from the germline V gene. The CDR3 length is 14 residues. J gave up 2 bases and V 7 bases, and 7 bases lay outside the gene matches. DNA of the CDR3: TGTGCCAGCACAGGACAGGAGGAAAACTATGGCTACACCTTC. Amino acid sequence: CASTGQEENYGYTF.

The chain has TRBV6-1 and TRBJ1-1; D not certain. Germline V gene lookup returns CDR1 MNHNS and CDR2 SASEGT. Trimming cost V 3 bases and J 6 bases, with 20 bases left between them. This CDR3 comprises 16 residues. The CDR3 sequence: CASSERGLPSWAEAFF. Written as DNA, the CDR3 is TGTGCCAGCAGTGAGCGAGGACTCCCATCTTGGGCTGAAGCTTTCTTT.

V gene TRBV12-5 combines with J gene TRBJ1-6, with D uncertain. The CDR3 has 15 residues. The V and J ends lost 6 bases and 9 bases respectively, with 18 bases between them. CDR1 LGHNT and CDR2 FRNRAP come from the germline V gene. The CDR3 loop reads CASGMSNPGISPLHF. The CDR3, as DNA: TGTGCTAGTGGCATGTCAAACCCGGGGATTTCACCCCTCCACTTT.

The chain recombines TRBV12-5 with TRBJ1-1; D call uncertain. Germline values: CDR1 LGHNT, CDR2 FRNRAP. Trimming removed 1 base at V and 10 bases at J, with 13 bases between. CDR3 length equals 13 residues. CDR3 region: CASGLGLTTTAFF. The CDR3, as DNA: TGTGCTAGTGGTTTGGGACTCACCACTACAGCTTTCTTT.

The J gene is TRBJ2-1, the V gene TRBV14, with 8 bases identical to TRBD2. With V trimmed by 4 bases and J by 8 bases, 4 bases remained unmatched. The CDR3 extends over 13 amino acids. Looked up from germline, CDR1 is SGHDN and CDR2 is FVKESK. CDR3 sequence reads: CASSLGGGYEQFF. As DNA, the CDR3 is TGTGCCAGCAGCCTCGGGGGGGGGTATGAGCAGTTCTTC.

The J gene is TRBJ2-1, the V gene TRBV6-5, with D possibly matching TRBD2 (6 bases). The CDR3 has 12 residues. V was clipped by 7 bases and J by 10 bases, with 14 bases between them. Germline V gives CDR1 MNHEY, CDR2 SVGAGI. The CDR3 DNA reads TGTGCCAGCACCACACCGGGGGAGGAGCAGTTCTTC. This sequence encodes CASTTPGEEQFF.

This clone appeared a few times. This CDR3 is CASGDREKLFF. CDR3 coding DNA: TGTGCCAGCGGAGACCGGGAAAAACTGTTTTTT. The gene calls are TRBV25-1 and TRBJ1-4; D gene ambiguous. V gave up 8 bases and J gave up 8 bases, with 9 bases separating them. This CDR3 is built from 11 residues. Germline V lookup: CDR1 MGHDK, CDR2 SYGVNS.